This T cell receptor beta chain was sequenced for a study of cytomegalovirus exposure and HLA in healthy donors. A note on this clone: Its specificity is not known.

The study, taken as a whole, reports: With later analysis, a missense DCLRE1C variant became linked to TCR beta V- and J-gene trimming. Data from an earlier analysis indicated that most TCR beta V segments were productive either about 87% or about 30% of the time.

Trimming took 5 bases from V and 4 from J, leaving 12 bases between them. Germline V gene data show CDR1 as GTSNPN and CDR2 as SVGIG (reference sequence). This CDR3 contains 13 residues. Amplification used 60 Vbeta primers and 13 Jbeta primers. The table came from immunoSEQ multiplex PCR; TCRdb's copy has only in-frame clones and leaves some out. In the table there are some 180,000 clones, around 80% of which are singletons. This sequence was found in a man younger than 35 in good health and CMV-seronegative. This chain joins TRBV30 and TRBJ1-3; D perhaps matches TRBD1 (6 bases). The sample taken for sequencing was PBMCs. CDR3 loop: CAWEDSSGNTIYF. The CDR3 nucleotides read TGTGCCTGGGAGGACAGCTCCGGAAACACCATATATTTT.